The 26 T cell receptor beta chains below all came from one sample that was sequenced in a study of T cells in Graves' hyperthyroidism and ophthalmopathy. TCR beta CDR3 regions were amplified from RNA. An initial round of RT-PCR targeting the TCR CDR3 relied on the HTBI primer set. TCRdb re-called the multiplex PCR reads through MiXCR, storing one row per CDR3 protein. The sample lists 550,000 to 700,000 distinct CDR3 sequences; approximately 44% were seen once. Sequenced sample: peripheral blood or thyroid tissue (not recorded which). These receptors were obtained from an adult woman with Graves' disease, either hyperthyroidism or ophthalmopathy (not recorded which).

The rearrangement joins TRBV7-3 to TRBJ1-3; no reliable D call. The germline V gene has CDR1 SGHTA and CDR2 FQGTGA. The V gene lost 5 bases and the J gene lost 8 bases, with 13 bases spanning the gap. The CDR3 runs 13 residues. The CDR3 nucleotides read TGTGCCAGCAGCCCAACCTGGCGGGACACCATATATTTT. Protein sequence: CASSPTWRDTIYF.

This clonotype was found many times. The V gene is TRBV7-2, the J gene TRBJ2-2, with D perhaps matching TRBD2 (6 bases). Trimming cost V 10 bases and J 0 bases, with 18 bases left between them. The CDR3 covers 16 residues. Germline CDR1 and CDR2: SGHTA and FQGNSA. The CDR3 nucleotides are TGTGCCACAAGGGGCCTTAGCGGTTCGAACACCGGGGAGCTGTTTTTT. It specifies CATRGLSGSNTGELFF.

The chain combines TRBV2 with TRBJ2-7; the match to TRBD2 covers 12 bases. Trimming removed 8 bases from V and 5 bases from J; junction bases left unmatched: 10. The germline gives CDR1 SNHLY, CDR2 FYNNEI. The CDR3 contains 15 residues. The CDR3 protein is CASLRQRLAGDEQYF. The CDR3 DNA reads as TGTGCCAGCCTCAGGCAGAGACTAGCGGGAGACGAGCAGTACTTC.

The V call is TRBV7-9, the J call TRBJ2-7; no clear D. From germline, CDR1 is SEHNR and CDR2 FQNEAQ (reference sequence). The V gene lost 10 bases and the J gene lost 5 bases, with 12 bases spanning the gap. The CDR3 totals 11 residues. CDR3 protein: CATKSSDEQYF. The CDR3 DNA reads as TGTGCCACCAAAAGCAGCGACGAGCAGTACTTC. Using reference TRBV7-9 and TRBJ2-7 for the parts outside the CDR3, the full variable domain is DTGVSQNPRHKITKRGQNVTFRCDPISEHNRLYWYRQTLGQGPEFLTYFQNEAQLEKSRLLSDRFSAERPKGSFSTLEIQRTEQGDSAMYLCATKSSDEQYFGPGTRLTVT.

The chain couples TRBV5-6 to TRBJ1-2; D is ambiguous. Deletions cut 0 bases from V and 7 bases from J, with 10 bases between. Per germline, CDR1 SGHDT and CDR2 YYEEEE. CDR3 length: 13 amino acids. The CDR3 loop is CASSLAGYSGYTF. CDR3 nucleotide sequence: TGTGCCAGCAGCTTGGCCGGGTACTCTGGCTACACCTTC.

The J gene is TRBJ1-2, the V gene TRBV7-2, with D possibly matching TRBD1 (5 bases). CDR3 length equals 15 residues. Trimming pared 5 bases from V and 5 bases from J, leaving 18 bases between. Germline-derived CDR1 and CDR2 are SGHTA and FQGNSA. The CDR3 region is CASSKRGDRQYGYTF. In DNA, the CDR3 is TGTGCCAGCAGCAAGCGGGGGGACCGACAGTATGGCTACACCTTC.

This sequence joins TRBV29-1 and TRBJ1-1; D is ambiguous. Per germline, CDR1 SQVTM and CDR2 ANQGSEA. Trimming stripped 5 bases from V and 3 bases from J, with 13 bases between. The CDR3 has 13 amino acids. The CDR3 loop reads CSVRPAQYTEAFF. The CDR3 coding sequence is TGCAGCGTTAGGCCGGCGCAGTACACTGAAGCTTTCTTT.

This clonotype was picked up many times. The CDR3 loop is CASSFRDSRNTIYF. The CDR3 nucleotides read TGTGCCAGCAGCTTTCGGGACTCAAGAAACACCATATATTTT. The V and J genes are TRBV7-2 and TRBJ1-3, with D tentatively TRBD1 (5 bases). Germline V gene lookup returns CDR1 SGHTA and CDR2 FQGNSA. The V and J ends lost 3 bases and 5 bases respectively, with 11 bases between them. The CDR3 is made up of 14 amino acids. Looking up the rest from reference TRBV7-2 and TRBJ1-3 gives the full variable domain: GAGVSQSPSNKVTEKGKDVELRCDPISGHTALYWYRQSLGQGLEFLIYFQGNSAPDKSGLPSDRFSAERTGGSVSTLTIQRTQQEDSAVYLCASSFRDSRNTIYFGEGSWLTVV.

This clonotype has ten or more counts. The rearrangement joins TRBV7-9 to TRBJ2-2; unclear D gene. Trimming stripped 6 bases from V and 6 bases from J, with 11 bases between. The CDR3 is 13 residues long. Germline loops: CDR1 SEHNR, CDR2 FQNEAQ (reference sequence). Here the CDR3 DNA reads TGTGCCAGCAGTTGGCAAGGGCCCGGGGAGCTGTTTTTT. The encoded protein is CASSWQGPGELFF. Complete variable domain (other parts from reference TRBV7-9 and TRBJ2-2): DTGVSQNPRHKITKRGQNVTFRCDPISEHNRLYWYRQTLGQGPEFLTYFQNEAQLEKSRLLSDRFSAERPKGSFSTLEIQRTEQGDSAMYLCASSWQGPGELFFGEGSRLTVL.

V and J are TRBV7-3 and TRBJ1-4; D uncertain. Trimming removed 11 bases from V and 2 bases from J, with 12 bases in between. CDR1 and CDR2 (germline): SGHTA, FQGTGA. This CDR3 has 13 amino acids. The CDR3 DNA is TGTGCCCCTATCACTGGGACTAATGAAAAACTGTTTTTT. Translated, it gives CAPITGTNEKLFF.

V usage is TRBV10-3 and J usage is TRBJ1-5; D gene unclear. The V gene lost 6 bases and the J gene lost 6 bases, with 9 bases spanning the gap. Looked up from germline, CDR1 is ENHRY and CDR2 is SYGVKD. This CDR3 region has 12 residues. CDR3 loop: CAIRGNLQPQHF. The CDR3 DNA reads TGTGCCATCAGAGGTAACCTTCAGCCCCAGCATTTT.

This sequence joins TRBV7-9 and TRBJ1-5, with unresolved D. The CDR3 contains 15 residues. Germline CDR1 and CDR2: SEHNR and FQNEAQ (reference sequence). The V end lost 8 bases, the J end lost 11 bases, and 25 bases lay between the germline ends. CDR3: CASSKAGNSVVAQHF. The CDR3, as DNA: TGTGCCAGCTCAAAAGCAGGAAATTCTGTGGTAGCCCAGCATTTT.

At least ten counts were recorded for this clonotype. This chain uses TRBV28 with TRBJ1-2, with D possibly matching TRBD1 (5 bases). Per germline, CDR1 MDHEN and CDR2 SYDVKM. The CDR3 length is 15 residues. V lost 7 bases to trimming and J lost 0 bases, with 15 bases between them. The CDR3 sequence: CASNAPTASNYGYTF. The CDR3 DNA reads as TGTGCCAGCAACGCTCCGACAGCCTCTAACTATGGCTACACCTTC.

This clonotype was counted once. The CDR3 is CSASGRSGLAFYEQYF. The CDR3 DNA sequence: TGCAGTGCTAGTGGAAGATCGGGGCTAGCTTTCTACGAGCAGTACTTC. The V and J genes are TRBV20-1 and TRBJ2-7; either TRBD1 or TRBD2 may supply D (5 bases each). In germline, CDR1 is DFQATT, CDR2 SNEGSKA (reference sequence). The CDR3 sequence is 16 residues long. Trimming took 3 bases from V and 3 from J, leaving 21 bases between them.

The chain combines TRBV7-9 with TRBJ2-6; tentatively, D is TRBD2 (5 bases). Deletions cut 7 bases from V and 0 bases from J, with 7 bases between. Germline values: CDR1 SEHNR, CDR2 FQNEAQ (reference sequence). CDR3 size: 14 residues. The CDR3 region has the DNA TGTGCCAGCATCGGGGTCTCTGGGGCCAACGTCCTGACTTTC. Protein product: CASIGVSGANVLTF.

The CDR3 DNA is TGTGCTCATCGGGGACCGGGGAACACTGAAGCTTTCTTT. Translated: CAHRGPGNTEAFF. The chain employs TRBV28 and TRBJ1-1, with D possibly matching TRBD1 (5 bases). There are 13 residues in the CDR3. Germline CDR1 reads MDHEN; CDR2 reads SYDVKM.

This chain joins TRBV5-1 and TRBJ2-1; a possible D gene is TRBD2 (5 bases). The V gene's germline CDR1 is SGHRS and CDR2 YFSETQ. V lost 7 bases, J lost 8 bases, and 13 bases lay in between. The CDR3 spans 12 residues. CDR3 coding DNA: TGCGCCAGCTTAAGCGGTAGGGATGAGCAGTTCTTC. Its translation: CASLSGRDEQFF.

The rearrangement links TRBV29-1 to TRBJ1-2; 7 bases map to TRBD1. This CDR3 is built from 15 residues. J gave up 4 bases and V 7 bases, and 15 bases lay outside the gene matches. CDR1 and CDR2 (germline): SQVTM, ANQGSEA. CDR3 DNA: TGCAGCGCGAAAACAGAAGGACAGGATCTCTATGGCTACACCTTC. This gives the protein CSAKTEGQDLYGYTF.

There are a few counts of this clonotype. The chain links TRBV30 to TRBJ1-3; D gene unclear. In germline, CDR1 is GTSNPN, CDR2 SVGIG (reference sequence). The ends were cut back, 4 bases at V and 0 bases at J, with 7 bases in the middle. There are 13 residues in the CDR3. Here the CDR3 reads CAWNGYSGNTIYF. The CDR3 nucleotides are TGTGCCTGGAACGGTTACTCTGGAAACACCATATATTTT.

This clonotype was counted at least ten times. The chain uses TRBV11-2 and TRBJ2-5; 9 nucleotides line up with TRBD1. The CDR3 is made up of 17 amino acids. In germline, CDR1 is SGHAT, CDR2 FQNNGV. The ends lost 5 bases at V and 0 bases at J; junction bases unmatched: 10. CDR3 coding DNA: TGTGCCAGCAGCCTATTTGACGGGACAGGGTACCAAGAGACCCAGTACTTC. Translation: CASSLFDGTGYQETQYF.

This clonotype occurred many times. The chain is built from TRBV5-6 and TRBJ1-3; D unresolved. Trimming removed 4 bases at V and 0 bases at J, with 11 bases between. The CDR3 totals 15 residues. Germline lookup yields CDR1 SGHDT and CDR2 YYEEEE. CDR3 loop: CASSPTDSSGNTIYF. CDR3 DNA sequence: TGTGCCAGCAGCCCTACAGACTCCTCTGGAAACACCATATATTTT.

This chain joins TRBV5-1 and TRBJ1-1; D call uncertain. The CDR3 totals 15 residues. V was pared by 4 bases and J by 4 bases, with 17 bases between. Per the germline V gene, CDR1 is SGHRS and CDR2 is YFSETQ. The CDR3 loop is CASSAGMEFRTEAFF. CDR3 nucleotides: TGCGCCAGCAGCGCCGGGATGGAATTTCGCACTGAAGCTTTCTTT.

This chain connects TRBV20-1 to TRBJ1-5; D remains unclear. From germline, CDR1 is DFQATT and CDR2 SNEGSKA (reference sequence). Trimming pared 4 bases from V and 13 bases from J, leaving 5 bases between. The CDR3 is made up of 8 amino acids. In nucleotides, the CDR3 is TGCAGTGCTAAGGCACAGCATTTT. Amino acids: CSAKAQHF.

This chain links TRBV29-1 with TRBJ2-2; TRBD1 is a possible D gene (6 bases). The CDR3 covers 16 residues. Trimming shortened V by 4 bases and J by 0 bases, and 15 bases separated the two germline ends. Germline loops: CDR1 SQVTM, CDR2 ANQGSEA. CDR3 in DNA: TGCAGCGTTGGGGTTGGGGGCAGGGCGAACACCGGGGAGCTGTTTTTT. This codes for CSVGVGGRANTGELFF.

This clonotype was counted once. The V gene is TRBV10-3, the J gene TRBJ2-1; D is perhaps TRBD2 (5 bases). Trimming shortened V by 9 bases and J by 3 bases, and 27 bases separated the two germline ends. CDR1 is ENHRY and CDR2 is SYGVKD in the germline V gene. The CDR3 length is 18 residues. In DNA form, the CDR3 reads TGTGCCATTGCCAGCAGCTTAGTGGATAACGAGGGCTACAATGAGCAGTTCTTC. Protein: CAIASSLVDNEGYNEQFF.

V gene TRBV20-1 combines with J gene TRBJ2-5; the D gene could be TRBD1 or TRBD2 (6 bases each). The CDR3 covers 14 residues. The V and J ends lost 4 bases and 4 bases respectively, with 16 bases between them. Looked up from germline, CDR1 is DFQATT and CDR2 is SNEGSKA (reference sequence). The CDR3 sequence is CSATPGARVETQYF. The CDR3 bases are TGCAGTGCTACCCCGGGGGCGCGTGTAGAGACCCAGTACTTC.